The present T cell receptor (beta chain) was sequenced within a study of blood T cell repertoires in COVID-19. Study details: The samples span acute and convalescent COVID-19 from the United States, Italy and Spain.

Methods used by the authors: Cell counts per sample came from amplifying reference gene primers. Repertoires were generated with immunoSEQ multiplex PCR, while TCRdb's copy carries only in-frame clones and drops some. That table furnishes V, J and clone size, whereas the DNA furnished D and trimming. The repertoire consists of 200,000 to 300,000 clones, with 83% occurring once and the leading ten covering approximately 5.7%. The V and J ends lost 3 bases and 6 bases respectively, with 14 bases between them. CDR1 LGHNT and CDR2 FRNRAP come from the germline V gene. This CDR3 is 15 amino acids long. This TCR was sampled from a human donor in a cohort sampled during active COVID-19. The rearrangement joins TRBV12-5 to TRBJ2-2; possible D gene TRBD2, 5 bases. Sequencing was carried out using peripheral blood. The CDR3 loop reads CASGFGLGGPGELFF. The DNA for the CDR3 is TGTGCTAGTGGTTTCGGTCTCGGAGGACCCGGGGAGCTGTTTTTT. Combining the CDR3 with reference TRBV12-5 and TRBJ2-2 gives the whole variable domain DARVTQTPRHKVTEMGQEVTMRCQPILGHNTVFWYRQTMMQGLELLAYFRNRAPLDDSGMPKDRFSAEMPDATLATLKIQPSEPRDSAVYFCASGFGLGGPGELFFGEGSRLTVL.